Presented here are 24 T cell receptor beta chains from one specimen sequenced in a study of Ad26.COV2.S vaccination and SARS-CoV-2 variants. Clones were read by immunoSEQ multiplex PCR, and TCRdb kept only the in-frame ones, dropping some. The sample holds over 400,000 clones, 92% seen once. Regarding treatment: about 20 received Ad26.COV2.S at low or high dose, single or two shots; about 5 received placebo; per-sample allocation not given. Sampling happened 63 days after the first vaccine or placebo injection. The sample in question was peripheral blood, obtained in a trial of Ad26.COV2.S vaccine versus placebo. Receptor source: a person between 18 and 59 years old who received the Ad26.COV2.S COVID-19 vaccine or a placebo.

The chain employs TRBV9 and TRBJ2-2; either TRBD1 or TRBD2 may fit D (6 bases each). Trimming took 5 bases from V and 6 from J, leaving 17 bases between them. CDR3 size: 15 residues. CDR1 SGDLS and CDR2 YYNGEE come from the germline V gene. The CDR3 sequence: CASRRSQGRPGELFF. Here the CDR3 DNA reads TGTGCCAGCAGAAGAAGCCAGGGGAGGCCCGGGGAGCTGTTTTTT.

The chain employs TRBV7-2 and TRBJ2-1; no firm D call. V was shortened by 2 bases and J by 5 bases, with 7 bases between the two germline ends. There are 13 residues in the CDR3. Germline CDR1 is SGHTA and CDR2 is FQGNSA. The CDR3 nucleotides are TGTGCCAGCAGCTTACGACCGGACAATGAGCAGTTCTTC. It translates to CASSLRPDNEQFF.

The gene calls are TRBV11-2 and TRBJ1-6, with D possibly being TRBD1 (5 bases). Deletions cut 5 bases from V and 9 bases from J, with 20 bases between. Germline assignment: CDR1 SGHAT and CDR2 FQNNGV. The CDR3 spans 16 residues. CDR3 amino acids: CASSLYQGAPVSPLHF. CDR3 in DNA: TGTGCCAGCAGCCTATATCAAGGGGCTCCTGTTTCACCCCTCCACTTT.

V and J are TRBV6-2 or TRBV6-3 and TRBJ2-3; TRBD2 aligns across 12 bases. Trimming took 5 bases from V and 5 from J; bases not matched to a gene: 8. CDR1 is MNHEY and CDR2 is SVGEGT in the germline V gene. The CDR3 consists of 16 residues. The CDR3 DNA sequence: TGTGCCAGCAGTAAAAGACTAGCGGGGGAGGTAGATACGCAGTATTTT. This gives the protein CASSKRLAGEVDTQYF.

J is TRBJ2-5 and V is TRBV7-2; tentative D call: TRBD2 (6 bases). The V end lost 3 bases, the J end lost 2 bases, and 10 bases lay between the germline ends. The CDR3 has 14 residues. The germline V gene encodes CDR1 SGHTA and CDR2 FQGNSA. The DNA of the CDR3 is TGTGCCAGCAGCTTTGGAGGGATTCAAGAGACCCAGTACTTC. This translates into CASSFGGIQETQYF.

The chain recombines TRBV11-2 with TRBJ1-3, with a possible D match to TRBD1 (6 bases). Per germline, CDR1 SGHAT and CDR2 FQNNGV. Trimming removed 7 bases at V and 2 bases at J, with 15 bases between. This CDR3 comprises 15 residues. DNA for the CDR3: TGTGCCAGCACCCCTATACAGGGCCCTGGAAACACCATATATTTT. Encoded protein: CASTPIQGPGNTIYF.

This chain links TRBV19 with TRBJ2-2, with TRBD1 identical over 7 bases. The CDR3 covers 17 residues. Germline V CDR1 and CDR2: LNHDA, SQIVND (reference sequence). The V segment lost 6 bases and the J segment 5 bases; nucleotides outside the gene matches: 15. Here the CDR3 reads CASSPALTQGRTGELFF. CDR3 nucleotides: TGTGCCAGTAGCCCTGCCCTTACACAGGGGCGTACCGGGGAGCTGTTTTTT. The whole variable domain, remainder taken from reference TRBV19 and TRBJ2-2, is DGGITQSPKYLFRKEGQNVTLSCEQNLNHDAMYWYRQDPGQGLRLIYYSQIVNDFQKGDIAEGYSVSREKKESFPLTVTSAQKNPTAFYLCASSPALTQGRTGELFFGEGSRLTVL.

The rearrangement uses TRBV19 and TRBJ2-1, with D perhaps TRBD2 (5 bases). This CDR3 has 13 amino acids. V was trimmed by 11 bases and J by 8 bases, leaving 19 bases between them. The germline CDR1 and CDR2 sequences are LNHDA and SQIVND (reference sequence). The CDR3 spells CAQLPSLSDEQFF. CDR3 in DNA: TGTGCCCAGTTGCCGTCGCTTAGCGATGAGCAGTTCTTC.

This chain links TRBV19 with TRBJ1-5, with D uncertain. Trimming removed 3 bases at V and 4 bases at J, with 10 bases between. The CDR3 is 14 amino acids. Germline V gene sequence: CDR1 LNHDA, CDR2 SQIVND (reference sequence). CDR3 nucleotides: TGTGCCAGTAGTATGGACTGGGTGAATCAGCCCCAGCATTTT. It encodes CASSMDWVNQPQHF.

Worth noting for this clone: At one end the junction does not follow the germline gene, possibly because of a read error. In DNA, the CDR3 is TGTGCCAGCAGTCCGGGACAGGGAGTATCGATTATGATTTTT. It translates to CASSPGQGVSIMIF. This chain links TRBV2 with TRBJ1-4; TRBD1 aligns across 9 bases. This CDR3 has 14 amino acids. Per germline, CDR1 SNHLY and CDR2 FYNNEI.

This clone turned up a few times. This rearrangement joins TRBV7-9 to TRBJ1-4; weak D call: TRBD1 (6 bases). CDR1 is SEHNR and CDR2 is FQNEAQ in the germline V gene (reference sequence). The V gene lost 3 bases and the J gene lost 8 bases, with 10 bases spanning the gap. The CDR3 runs to 13 residues. The DNA of the CDR3 is TGTGCCAGCAGCTTGGGGGGCTGGGAAAAACTGTTTTTT. It yields the protein CASSLGGWEKLFF. Together with reference TRBV7-9 and TRBJ1-4, the CDR3 gives the full variable domain: DTGVSQNPRHKITKRGQNVTFRCDPISEHNRLYWYRQTLGQGPEFLTYFQNEAQLEKSRLLSDRFSAERPKGSFSTLEIQRTEQGDSAMYLCASSLGGWEKLFFGSGTQLSVL.

The chain employs TRBV19 and TRBJ2-7, with D possibly matching TRBD1 (5 bases). With 4 bases removed from V and 1 base from J, the gap between germline ends came to 8 bases. Germline V gene data show CDR1 as LNHDA and CDR2 as SQIVND (reference sequence). This CDR3 spans 13 amino acids. The CDR3 protein is CASSNRLSYEQYF. For the CDR3, the DNA is TGTGCCAGTAGTAACAGGTTGTCCTACGAGCAGTACTTC. Using reference TRBV19 and TRBJ2-7 for the parts outside the CDR3, the full variable domain is DGGITQSPKYLFRKEGQNVTLSCEQNLNHDAMYWYRQDPGQGLRLIYYSQIVNDFQKGDIAEGYSVSREKKESFPLTVTSAQKNPTAFYLCASSNRLSYEQYFGPGTRLTVT.

The V gene is TRBV9, the J gene TRBJ2-1; 10 bases agree with TRBD2. The CDR3 totals 15 residues. Unmatched junction bases numbered 7, after V lost 2 bases and J lost 8 bases. Looked up from germline, CDR1 is SGDLS and CDR2 is YYNGEE. This CDR3 reads CASSVLAGVFDEQFF. For the CDR3, the DNA is TGTGCCAGCAGCGTTCTAGCGGGGGTATTCGATGAGCAGTTCTTC.

The rearrangement joins TRBV7-9 to TRBJ2-5; TRBD2 matches 10 bases. The CDR3 runs to 16 residues. V dropped 3 bases and J dropped 4; count of bases not matched to a gene: 8. Germline CDR1 is SEHNR and CDR2 is FQNEAQ (reference sequence). The CDR3 region has the DNA TGTGCCAGCAGCTTTCCCAGCGGGGGGGCCGGAGAGACCCAGTACTTC. Encoded protein: CASSFPSGGAGETQYF.

V gene TRBV19 combines with J gene TRBJ1-2; no reliable D call. The CDR3 contains 16 residues. Germline-derived CDR1 and CDR2 are LNHDA and SQIVND (reference sequence). V lost 0 bases and J lost 7, with 18 bases in between. CDR3 bases: TGTGCCAGTAGTATAGACGGTAATCGCGGGAGGAGTGGCTACACCTTC. Residues: CASSIDGNRGRSGYTF.

The chain recombines TRBV6-2 or TRBV6-3 with TRBJ2-7, with no clear D. The V end was cut by 2 bases, the J end by 3 bases, with 8 bases between. This CDR3 region has 13 residues. Germline V lookup: CDR1 MNHEY, CDR2 SVGEGT. CDR3 in amino acids: CASSYVGFYEQYF. In nucleotides, the CDR3 is TGTGCCAGCAGTTACGTGGGGTTCTACGAGCAGTACTTC.

This clone was detected only once. The V and J genes are TRBV11-2 and TRBJ2-5, with D perhaps being TRBD1 or TRBD2 (5 bases each). Per the germline V gene, CDR1 is SGHAT and CDR2 is FQNNGV. The CDR3 spans 12 residues. The V end lost 0 bases, the J end lost 13 bases, and 12 bases lay between the germline ends. This CDR3 reads CASSLEGTTSYF. The CDR3, as DNA: TGTGCCAGCAGCTTAGAAGGGACCACATCGTACTTC.

The chain carries TRBV9 and TRBJ2-2; 7 bases agree with TRBD2. The junction had 0 bases not matched to a gene; V was cut back by 0 bases and J by 1 base. The CDR3 consists of 15 residues. CDR1 is SGDLS and CDR2 is YYNGEE in the germline V gene. CDR3 nucleotides: TGTGCCAGCAGCGTAGCGGGGGGGAACACCGGGGAGCTGTTTTTT. Translating gives CASSVAGGNTGELFF.

The table lists this clone with a count of one. This rearrangement joins TRBV5-4 to TRBJ2-1; 11 bases match TRBD2. This CDR3 comprises 15 residues. The germline CDR1 and CDR2 sequences are SGHNT and YYREEE (reference sequence). The ends lost 4 bases at V and 8 bases at J; junction bases unmatched: 8. CDR3 protein: CASSPQGLAAYEQFF. CDR3 coding DNA: TGTGCCAGCAGCCCCCAGGGACTAGCGGCCTATGAGCAGTTCTTC.

J is TRBJ2-7 and V is TRBV9; 7 bases match TRBD2. The CDR3 runs 15 residues. J was trimmed by 6 bases and V by 3 bases; bases with no gene match: 12. Germline lookup yields CDR1 SGDLS and CDR2 YYNGEE. The DNA of the CDR3 is TGTGCCAGCAGCGACGGAATAGCGGGCGCGACCGAGCAGTACTTC. It translates to CASSDGIAGATEQYF.

The chain is built from TRBV18 and TRBJ2-3, with 11 bases lining up with TRBD2. V trimming: 5 bases; J trimming: 4 bases; junction bases outside the gene matches: 8. Per germline, CDR1 KGHSH and CDR2 LQKENI. CDR3 length equals 16 residues. The CDR3 sequence is CASSTYSGGAPDTQYF. CDR3 bases: TGTGCCAGCTCAACCTATAGCGGGGGGGCACCAGATACGCAGTATTTT.

V and J are TRBV9 and TRBJ1-1; perhaps TRBD1 as D (6 bases). CDR1 and CDR2 from the germline V gene are SGDLS and YYNGEE. V was clipped by 0 bases and J by 5 bases, with 17 bases between them. The CDR3 runs to 16 residues. CDR3 amino acids: CASSVVAGGARTEAFF. The CDR3 DNA follows: TGTGCCAGCAGCGTAGTCGCGGGGGGGGCGAGAACTGAAGCTTTCTTT.

This chain connects TRBV11-3 to TRBJ2-1; tentative D call: TRBD2 (7 bases). This CDR3 contains 16 residues. With 6 bases removed from V and 5 bases from J, the gap between germline ends came to 20 bases. The germline V gene encodes CDR1 SGHNT and CDR2 YENEEA. Here the CDR3 DNA reads TGTGCCAGCAGTTCCAGGGAGGGGGTGTACCACAATGAGCAGTTCTTC. Its translation is CASSSREGVYHNEQFF.

This clone appeared once. The V call is TRBV6-2 or TRBV6-3, the J call TRBJ2-3; TRBD2 matches at 7 bases. Germline CDR1 reads MNHEY; CDR2 reads SVGEGT. The CDR3 is 17 amino acids. J gave up 3 bases and V 0 bases, and 9 bases lay outside the gene matches. CDR3 residues: CASSYSTGLGITDTQYF. The CDR3 DNA reads TGTGCCAGCAGTTACTCGACTGGACTAGGAATTACAGATACGCAGTATTTT.